Listed here are 31 T cell receptor beta chains from one sample, sequenced in a study of PD-1 blockade in classical Hodgkin lymphoma. Each and every patient relapsed after autologous stem cell transplantation, and patients got differing brentuximab vedotin exposure. Clones were read by immunoSEQ multiplex PCR, and TCRdb kept only the in-frame ones, dropping some. The repertoire holds 37,000 or so clones, with 85% to 90% as singletons. The sequenced sample was peripheral blood mononuclear cells (PBMCs), obtained before the second cycle of nivolumab. The receptor source for this set is a human donor with classical Hodgkin lymphoma.

V and J are TRBV19 and TRBJ2-1, with a tentative D call TRBD2 (5 bases). Trimming took off 5 bases at V and 3 bases at J, with 14 bases between the two ends. This CDR3 comprises 15 residues. CDR1 LNHDA and CDR2 SQIVND come from the germline V gene (reference sequence). CDR3 loop: CASSSGIPNYNEQFF. CDR3 sequence (DNA): TGTGCCAGTAGTTCCGGGATTCCCAACTACAATGAGCAGTTCTTC.

This clone has only one observation. The gene calls are TRBV10-3 and TRBJ2-7; 10 positions match TRBD1. The CDR3 runs to 14 residues. CDR1 and CDR2 (germline): ENHRY, SYGVKD. Losses at the gene ends were 4 bases for V and 8 bases for J; bases not matched to a gene: 8. The DNA of the CDR3 is TGTGCCATCAGTGGGGACAGGGGACAACCCAAGCAGTACTTC. As protein: CAISGDRGQPKQYF.

This clone was counted a few times. The chain recombines TRBV5-6 with TRBJ1-5, with D unresolved. V was pared by 3 bases and J by 4 bases, with 11 bases between. The CDR3 loop spans 14 amino acids. CDR1 SGHDT and CDR2 YYEEEE come from the germline V gene. CDR3 nucleotides: TGTGCCAGCAGCTGGTATGGCCGGAATCAGCCCCAGCATTTT. This encodes CASSWYGRNQPQHF.

Only one count was recorded for this clone. This chain joins TRBV7-9 and TRBJ1-3; D is unresolved. This CDR3 contains 14 residues. V lost 3 bases, J lost 8 bases, and 14 bases lay in between. The V gene's germline CDR1 is SEHNR and CDR2 FQNEAQ (reference sequence). Written as DNA, the CDR3 is TGTGCCAGCAGCTTGGATGGGTTATGGGACACCATATATTTT. This gives the protein CASSLDGLWDTIYF.

This clone has more than one count but fewer than ten. CDR3 protein: CASSLLLGQGNSPLHF. The CDR3 DNA is TGTGCCAGCAGCTTGTTGTTAGGGCAGGGGAATTCACCCCTCCACTTT. The chain has TRBV5-6 and TRBJ1-6; D possibly corresponds to TRBD1 (6 bases). This CDR3 comprises 16 residues. V was cut by 1 base and J by 7 bases, with 15 bases left in between. The germline V gene has CDR1 SGHDT and CDR2 YYEEEE. Filled out from reference TRBV5-6 and TRBJ1-6, the complete variable domain reads DAGVTQSPTHLIKTRGQQVTLRCSPKSGHDTVSWYQQALGQGPQFIFQYYEEEERQRGNFPDRFSGHQFPNYSSELNVNALLLGDSALYLCASSLLLGQGNSPLHFGNGTRLTVT.

V usage is TRBV27 and J usage is TRBJ2-7; 8 bases map to TRBD1. V lost 0 bases to trimming and J lost 9 bases; unmatched junction nucleotides: 19. The CDR3 has 18 amino acids. CDR1 and CDR2 (germline): MNHEY, SMNVEV (reference sequence). This chain's CDR3 is CASSLSGSGGLFSTGQYF. CDR3 DNA: TGTGCCAGCAGTTTATCAGGTTCAGGGGGCCTCTTTTCTACGGGGCAGTACTTC.

The chain employs TRBV12-5 and TRBJ2-7; no clear D gene. The CDR3 loop spans 11 amino acids. Germline assignment: CDR1 LGHNT and CDR2 FRNRAP. The germline V and J ends were trimmed by 4 bases and 9 bases, with 10 bases remaining between them. The CDR3 here is CASGSPFLQYF. The CDR3 region has the DNA TGTGCTAGTGGTTCCCCCTTTCTGCAGTACTTC.

The gene calls are TRBV7-9 and TRBJ2-3; the D call may be TRBD1 or TRBD2 (6 bases each). Trimming pared 5 bases from V and 7 bases from J, leaving 19 bases between. Germline CDR1 and CDR2: SEHNR and FQNEAQ (reference sequence). CDR3 length: 15 residues. The CDR3 nucleotides read TGTGCCAGCAGCGTTGCGGACGGGGGCGCAAATACGCAGTATTTT. Amino acids: CASSVADGGANTQYF.

Here the CDR3 reads CASRAWRGQANEQFF. The CDR3 DNA follows: TGCGCCAGCAGGGCGTGGCGGGGTCAGGCCAATGAGCAGTTCTTC. The chain couples TRBV5-1 to TRBJ2-1; D perhaps matches TRBD2 (6 bases). This CDR3 comprises 15 residues. Trimming took off 5 bases at V and 6 bases at J, with 18 bases between the two ends. The V gene's germline CDR1 is SGHRS and CDR2 YFSETQ.

This chain connects TRBV10-3 to TRBJ1-1; 8 nucleotides match TRBD1. CDR3 length: 14 amino acids. Germline assignment: CDR1 ENHRY and CDR2 SYGVKD. Trimming took 8 bases from V and 2 from J; bases not matched to a gene: 7. This CDR3 reads CAIRTGRDNTEAFF. The CDR3 DNA sequence: TGTGCCATCCGGACAGGGAGGGATAACACTGAAGCTTTCTTT.

The chain links TRBV28 to TRBJ2-2, with no clear D. The germline V gene encodes CDR1 MDHEN and CDR2 SYDVKM. Trimming removed 3 bases at V and 6 bases at J, with 5 bases between. This CDR3 spans 12 amino acids. Here the CDR3 DNA reads TGTGCCAGCAGTTTGACTCCCGGGGAGCTGTTTTTT. This translates into CASSLTPGELFF.

The rearrangement links TRBV5-1 to TRBJ2-1; D possibly corresponds to TRBD2 (6 bases). The CDR3 length is 19 residues. Germline CDR1 and CDR2: SGHRS and YFSETQ. The ends were cut back, 0 bases at V and 2 bases at J, with 21 bases in the middle. Here the CDR3 DNA reads TGCGCCAGCAGCTTGGTGCGGGACTCACAGAGTGTCGCCTACAATGAGCAGTTCTTC. This gives the protein CASSLVRDSQSVAYNEQFF.

This clone was recorded only once. The junction departs from germline at one end; a sequencing error may be responsible. This chain connects TRBV7-9 to TRBJ1-5; D is unresolved. Germline V CDR1 and CDR2: SEHNR, FQNEAQ (reference sequence). This CDR3 is 18 amino acids long. Here the CDR3 DNA reads TGTGCCAGCAGTTTAGGGCCCAAGGGCGGAGATAGCAATCAGCCCCAGCATTTT. Translating it yields CASSLGPKGGDSNQPQHF. Combining the CDR3 with reference TRBV7-9 and TRBJ1-5 gives the whole variable domain DTGVSQNPRHKITKRGQNVTFRCDPISEHNRLYWYRQTLGQGPEFLTYFQNEAQLEKSRLLSDRFSAERPKGSFSTLEIQRTEQGDSAMYLCASSLGPKGGDSNQPQHFGDGTRLSIL.

The gene calls are TRBV5-8 and TRBJ2-2, with a weak D call TRBD1 (5 bases). The CDR3 runs to 15 residues. V was trimmed by 2 bases and J by 0 bases, leaving 8 bases between them. Looked up from germline, CDR1 is SGHTS and CDR2 is YDEGEE. CDR3 protein: CASSLWTTNTGELFF. DNA for the CDR3: TGTGCCAGCAGCTTATGGACAACGAACACCGGGGAGCTGTTTTTT.

J is TRBJ1-4 and V is TRBV11-3; D unresolved. There are 14 residues in the CDR3. V lost 5 bases, J lost 8 bases, and 15 bases lay in between. CDR1 SGHNT and CDR2 YENEEA come from the germline V gene. The CDR3 DNA reads as TGTGCCAGCAGCCGAGGTAGACTCGCCGAAAAACTGTTTTTT. Amino acid sequence: CASSRGRLAEKLFF.

This chain joins TRBV6-1 and TRBJ2-2; D is possibly TRBD2 (6 bases). V lost 7 bases and J 1 base, leaving 13 bases between the germline ends. This CDR3 contains 15 residues. Germline CDR1 and CDR2: MNHNS and SASEGT. The CDR3 bases are TGTGCCAGCACCGTGGGGACTTGGAACACCGGGGAGCTGTTTTTT. Translation gives CASTVGTWNTGELFF.

This chain joins TRBV19 and TRBJ1-5; no clear D gene. V lost 4 bases to trimming and J lost 3 bases, with 7 bases between them. Germline V gene sequence: CDR1 LNHDA, CDR2 SQIVND (reference sequence). The CDR3 covers 13 residues. The CDR3 loop reads CASSTNANQPQHF. The CDR3 nucleotides are TGTGCCAGTAGTACGAACGCCAATCAGCCCCAGCATTTT.

The chain employs TRBV2 and TRBJ2-1; possibly TRBD2 for D (5 bases). Germline-derived CDR1 and CDR2 are SNHLY and FYNNEI. With 2 bases removed from V and 4 bases from J, the gap between germline ends came to 9 bases. The CDR3 is 14 amino acids. The CDR3 protein is CASSERTFYNEQFF. The CDR3 nucleotides are TGTGCCAGCAGTGAACGGACTTTTTACAATGAGCAGTTCTTC.

This rearrangement joins TRBV5-6 to TRBJ1-1; D unclear. CDR3 size: 13 residues. In germline, CDR1 is SGHDT, CDR2 YYEEEE. Trimming shortened V by 2 bases and J by 0 bases, and 5 bases separated the two germline ends. The CDR3 DNA reads as TGTGCCAGCAGCTTTATTGTGAACACTGAAGCTTTCTTT. The encoded protein is CASSFIVNTEAFF.

This chain links TRBV7-9 with TRBJ2-5; perhaps TRBD1 as D (6 bases). The J call could be wrong; TRBJ2-7 is a better fit for the DNA end. Germline V CDR1 and CDR2: SEHNR, FQNEAQ (reference sequence). The CDR3 covers 14 residues. CDR3: CASSLGTGNYEQYF. Written as DNA, the CDR3 is TGTGCCAGCAGCTTGGGAACAGGGAACTACGAGCAGTACTTC.

J is TRBJ2-7 and V is TRBV9, with 7 nucleotides matching TRBD1. Germline trimming cut 2 bases from V and 7 bases from J; bases unmatched to any gene: 15. This CDR3 spans 16 amino acids. Germline CDR1 is SGDLS and CDR2 is YYNGEE. In DNA form, the CDR3 reads TGTGCCAGCAGCGTCAGCAGCAGCGTGACAGGGCGGGAGCAGTACTTC. Its translation is CASSVSSSVTGREQYF.

The chain carries TRBV7-8 and TRBJ2-7; 7 nucleotides line up with TRBD2. Germline CDR1 and CDR2: SGHVS and FQNEAQ. This CDR3 contains 14 residues. Germline trimming cut 3 bases from V and 3 bases from J; bases unmatched to any gene: 5. This CDR3 reads CASSFGAGDYEQYF. CDR3 sequence (DNA): TGTGCCAGCAGCTTCGGGGCGGGAGACTACGAGCAGTACTTC. The full variable domain, its missing parts supplied by reference TRBV7-8 and TRBJ2-7, is GAGVSQSPRYKVAKRGQDVALRCDPISGHVSLFWYQQALGQGPEFLTYFQNEAQLDKSGLPSDRFFAERPEGSVSTLKIQRTQQEDSAVYLCASSFGAGDYEQYFGPGTRLTVT.

This rearrangement joins TRBV27 to TRBJ2-2; D ambiguous. V lost 2 bases and J 0 bases, leaving 13 bases between the germline ends. The CDR3 covers 17 residues. The germline gives CDR1 MNHEY, CDR2 SMNVEV (reference sequence). The CDR3 region is CASSLTLGRSNTGELFF. DNA for the CDR3: TGTGCCAGCAGTTTAACCTTGGGCAGATCGAACACCGGGGAGCTGTTTTTT.

The chain combines TRBV27 with TRBJ1-3; no clear D. V lost 4 bases to trimming and J lost 2 bases, with 9 bases between them. This CDR3 has 14 residues. Germline V lookup: CDR1 MNHEY, CDR2 SMNVEV (reference sequence). The CDR3 bases are TGTGCCAGCAGTTGGGATAGGACTGGAAACACCATATATTTT. Its protein product is CASSWDRTGNTIYF.

This chain connects TRBV21-1 to TRBJ2-1; the table gives TRBD1 as D, unverified against the DNA. TRBV21-1 is a pseudogene segment. The CDR3 contains 14 residues. The CDR3 DNA reads as TGTGCCAGCAGCATAACTGGACATTACAATGAGCAGTTCTTC. This codes for CASSITGHYNEQFF.

V is TRBV5-6 and J is TRBJ1-5; 7 bases line up with TRBD1. The CDR3 is 14 amino acids. The ends lost 3 bases at V and 7 bases at J; junction bases unmatched: 7. CDR1 is SGHDT, CDR2 YYEEEE, per germline. The CDR3 bases are TGTGCCAGCAGCTCCCGACAGGGAAGCCAGCCCCAGCATTTT. Translated: CASSSRQGSQPQHF.

V gene TRBV25-1 combines with J gene TRBJ1-2, with 8 nucleotides matching TRBD1. This CDR3 has 14 amino acids. V trimming: 6 bases; J trimming: 8 bases; junction bases outside the gene matches: 11. CDR1 is MGHDK and CDR2 is SYGVNS in the germline V gene. The CDR3 DNA is TGTGCCAGCAGGGAGGGACAGGCCCCCTTCGGCTACACCTTC. It encodes CASREGQAPFGYTF.

The V gene is TRBV9, the J gene TRBJ2-1; 11 positions match TRBD2. CDR1 and CDR2 from the germline V gene are SGDLS and YYNGEE. This CDR3 is built from 15 residues. Trimming cost V 3 bases and J 5 bases; bases outside gene matches: 4. CDR3 DNA: TGTGCCAGCAGCGGGGGACTAGCGGTTAACAATGAGCAGTTCTTC. This translates into CASSGGLAVNNEQFF.

V and J are TRBV21-1 and TRBJ1-2. TRBV21-1 is a pseudogene segment. This CDR3 region has 17 residues. CDR3 DNA sequence: TGTGCCAGCAGCAAGGGGGGCGGGACTGGGGCTAACTATGGCTACACCTTC. Amino acid sequence: CASSKGGGTGANYGYTF.

This clone was observed a handful of times. The chain has TRBV6-5 and TRBJ2-1; D may be TRBD2 (6 bases). CDR3 size: 15 residues. The V end was cut by 6 bases, the J end by 0 bases, with 12 bases between. Germline loops: CDR1 MNHEY, CDR2 SVGAGI. In nucleotides, the CDR3 is TGTGCCAGCAGCCGTTCCGGGAGCTCCTACAATGAGCAGTTCTTC. Amino acid sequence: CASSRSGSSYNEQFF.

The chain uses TRBV29-1 and TRBJ2-5, with 8 bases matching TRBD2. With 2 bases clipped from V and 7 bases from J, the junction kept 6 bases outside the gene matches. Germline lookup yields CDR1 SQVTM and CDR2 ANQGSEA. The CDR3 loop spans 13 amino acids. The CDR3 here is CSVEWSGRGTQYF. In nucleotides, the CDR3 is TGCAGCGTTGAATGGAGCGGGAGAGGGACCCAGTACTTC.